This T cell receptor (beta chain) originates from a study of beta chain features in type 1 diabetes (dated by TCRdb to the late 2010s). Notes on the research overall: Mean age, gender distribution, total cell number and subset yield did not differ between patients and healthy donors. Naive and central memory subsets were obtained from all 30 or so donors, but regulatory and stem cell-like memory subsets were isolated from only 8 patients and roughly 8 healthy donors. The study compared TCRB repertoires of sorted circulating CD4+ T cell subsets between recently diagnosed type 1 diabetes patients and matched healthy donors. A total of over 95,000,000 sorted cells were examined across all samples, and RNA yield correlated strongly with the number of cells per subset. Overall results and qualifications from the work: Sequencing cDNA rather than genomic DNA could over-represent highly expressing activated cells, although activation and CD3 levels did not differ between groups. At VDJ recombination sites, type 1 diabetes patients had fewer insertions and more deleted nucleotides, which implies abnormalities in thymic rearrangement. Shorter templates might have been favored by PCR, but patient and control samples were amplified and corrected together, so both groups would have been affected equally by any skew. A moderate but significant shortening of TCRB CDR3 length was observed in type 1 diabetes patients in all four CD4+ subsets. Naive, central memory and regulatory TCRB repertoires appeared to be more alike among patients than among healthy donors. HLA sub-analyses involved small numbers of individuals, so any influence of HLA type on TCRB rearrangement remained unresolved.

All of the isolated RNA was reverse transcribed with the High Capacity cDNA Reverse Transcription Kit, so expressed TCRB transcripts were sequenced. Deep immunoSEQ sequencing was applied to naive, central memory and regulatory T cell samples, giving an average of around 3.4 million total reads per sample. After sorted cells were lysed in RLT buffer, RNA was extracted with DNase-treated RNeasy Micro or Mini kits, with the choice depending on cell number. Each cell subset was processed on its own to prevent cross-contamination, while patient and healthy donor samples were processed together. The immunoSEQ multiplex PCR was used to amplify TCRB sequences from cDNA, generating 87-bp fragments that spanned the CDR3 region. Sequencing of the amplicons was performed on the Illumina HiSeq platform. The source study handled its data this way. PCR bias was computationally corrected using synthetic template baselines, reads within Hamming distance 2 were collapsed, and singletons that could not be merged were discarded. Reads were aligned against IMGT so that V, D and J genes, CDR3 length and insertions or deletions at six rearrangement sites could be assigned. Within each subset, clonotype counts were normalized to sorted cell number, and only after that were true diversity and Gini coefficients computed with the tcR R package. Repertoire sharing was quantified using the overlap coefficient calculated on TCRB nucleotide sequences. Out-of-frame TCRB sequences from naive cells were analyzed as a proxy for the pre-selection repertoire. TCRdb limited this immuneACCESS table to in-frame rearrangements with V and J called. A share of clones is missing; checked studies link under half to unresolved V genes, and the rest is unexplained. V and J calls and clone size follow that table, whereas D and trimming were derived from the DNA. This sample is represented by roughly 380,000 clones; 20% of them were singletons. In total, the top ten clones hold approximately 0.041% of the sample.

To note about this clone: Its cognate antigen has yet to be identified. No base quality values were provided; no much bigger clone lies one nucleotide off.

Each donor gave one peripheral blood draw, averaging roughly 100 mL, which was collected into heparinised tubes. Using a panel that included CD45RO, CCR7, CD25, CD127, CD95 and CD27, naive, central memory, regulatory and stem cell-like memory CD4+ T cells were sorted on a BD FACSAria II. Every sorted population had a purity above 98%. PBMCs were isolated immediately by Lymphoprep density gradient centrifugation and stained directly without culture. So that batch effects would be minimized, each experiment stained and sorted samples in pairs, pairing one healthy donor with one patient. The germline V end is reduced by 6 bases and the J end by 5 bases; junction bases left unmatched: 10. The CDR1 and CDR2 encoded by the germline V gene are MDHEN and SYDVKM. The CDR3, from cysteine to phenylalanine, totals 16 residues. Kept here is only the CDR3 DNA, which spans 48 bases and is read in frame from base 1.

The V gene is TRBV28 and the J gene is TRBJ1-5, with 10 junctional bases fitting TRBD1. The receptor was derived from a woman between 18 and 29 years old in good health. Specimen: naive CD4+ T cells from blood. The label giving this sample's cell subset or site can be read as: true naive CD4+ T cells. The CDR3 here reads CASRSGQGSSYQPQHF. The DNA sequence follows: TGTGCCAGCAGATCGGGACAGGGGTCATCGTATCAGCCCCAGCATTTT.